Given below is one T cell receptor (beta chain) in context. This entry belongs to a study of blood T cell repertoires in COVID-19. Study-wide context: T cells, B-cell-depleted T cells, or PBMCs provided the cDNA or gDNA that served as material.

There are 14 residues in the CDR3. Unmatched junction bases numbered 2, after V lost 2 bases and J lost 3 bases. CDR1 and CDR2 (germline): MNHEY, SVGAGI. Per the original methods: It was from reference gene primer amplification that nucleated cell counts were estimated. Method: immunoSEQ multiplex PCR; TCRdb's copy keeps in-frame clones and lacks some. Clone size and V and J calls were adopted from that table, with D and trimming inferred from the DNA. The sample has 30,000 to 40,000 clones; 93% are singletons. V gene TRBV6-5 combines with J gene TRBJ2-3; 7 bases are a match to TRBD2. The clonotype originates from a male donor with active COVID-19. The sequenced sample consisted of peripheral blood. The CDR3, as DNA: TGTGCCAGCAGTTACAGGGGAGGGACAGATACGCAGTATTTT. Translated: CASSYRGGTDTQYF.